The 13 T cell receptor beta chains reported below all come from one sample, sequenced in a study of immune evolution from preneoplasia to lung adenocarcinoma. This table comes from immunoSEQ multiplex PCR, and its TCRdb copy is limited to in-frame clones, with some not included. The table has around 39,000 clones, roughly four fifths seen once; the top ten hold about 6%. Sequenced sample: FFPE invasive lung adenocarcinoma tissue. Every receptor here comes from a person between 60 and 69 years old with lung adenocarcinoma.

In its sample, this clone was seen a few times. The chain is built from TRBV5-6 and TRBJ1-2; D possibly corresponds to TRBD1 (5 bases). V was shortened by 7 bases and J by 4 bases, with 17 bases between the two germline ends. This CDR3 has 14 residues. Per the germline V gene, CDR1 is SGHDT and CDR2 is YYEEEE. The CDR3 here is CASCRRARSYGYTF. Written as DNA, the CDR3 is TGTGCCAGCTGCCGCAGGGCGCGTTCCTATGGCTACACCTTC.

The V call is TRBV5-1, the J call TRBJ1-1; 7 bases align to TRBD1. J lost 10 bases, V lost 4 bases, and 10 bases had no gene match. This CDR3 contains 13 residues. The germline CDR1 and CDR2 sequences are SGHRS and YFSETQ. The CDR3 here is CASSLPGQSRAFF. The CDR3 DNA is TGCGCCAGCAGCCTACCGGGACAGAGTAGAGCTTTCTTT.

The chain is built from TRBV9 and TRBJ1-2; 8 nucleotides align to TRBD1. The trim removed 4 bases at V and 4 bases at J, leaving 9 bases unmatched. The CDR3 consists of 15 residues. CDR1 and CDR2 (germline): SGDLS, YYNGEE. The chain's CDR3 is CASSLLPGTGYGYTF. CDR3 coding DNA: TGTGCCAGCAGCCTCCTGCCCGGGACAGGCTATGGCTACACCTTC.

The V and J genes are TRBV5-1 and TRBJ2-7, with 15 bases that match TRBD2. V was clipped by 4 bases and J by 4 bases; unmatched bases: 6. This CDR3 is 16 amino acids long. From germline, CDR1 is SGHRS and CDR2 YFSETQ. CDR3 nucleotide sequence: TGCGCCAGCAGCCCGGGACTAGCGGGAGGTTCGTACGAGCAGTACTTC. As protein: CASSPGLAGGSYEQYF.

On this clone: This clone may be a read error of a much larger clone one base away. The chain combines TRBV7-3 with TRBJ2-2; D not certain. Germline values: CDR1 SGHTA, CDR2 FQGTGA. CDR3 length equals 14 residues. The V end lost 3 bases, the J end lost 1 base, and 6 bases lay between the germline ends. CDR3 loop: CASSLSRNTGELFF. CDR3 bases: TGTGCCAGCAGCTTGTCTAGGAACACCGGGGAGCTGTTTTTT.

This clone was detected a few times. CDR3 residues: CASSESGTSGRRQFF. In DNA, the CDR3 is TGTGCCAGCAGCGAATCCGGGACTAGCGGGAGACGGCAGTTCTTC. This chain links TRBV9 with TRBJ2-1, with TRBD2 matching over 14 bases. With V trimmed by 3 bases and J by 12 bases, 8 bases remained unmatched. CDR3 length: 15 residues. Per the germline V gene, CDR1 is SGDLS and CDR2 is YYNGEE.

Written as DNA, the CDR3 is TGTGCCAGCAGTCCAGCGGGAGCCGAAGACAATGAGCAGTTCTTC. Protein sequence: CASSPAGAEDNEQFF. This chain connects TRBV6-5 to TRBJ2-1; 8 bases are a match to TRBD2. The germline V gene has CDR1 MNHEY and CDR2 SVGAGI. J gave up 5 bases and V 5 bases, and 8 bases lay outside the gene matches. This CDR3 has 15 amino acids.

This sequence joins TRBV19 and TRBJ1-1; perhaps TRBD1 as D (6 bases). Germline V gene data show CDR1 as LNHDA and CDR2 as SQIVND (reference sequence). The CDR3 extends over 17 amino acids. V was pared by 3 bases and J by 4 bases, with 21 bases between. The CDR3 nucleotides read TGTGCCAGTAGTATTCGGGGCCCAACAGGGAGCGGCACTGAAGCTTTCTTT. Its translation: CASSIRGPTGSGTEAFF.

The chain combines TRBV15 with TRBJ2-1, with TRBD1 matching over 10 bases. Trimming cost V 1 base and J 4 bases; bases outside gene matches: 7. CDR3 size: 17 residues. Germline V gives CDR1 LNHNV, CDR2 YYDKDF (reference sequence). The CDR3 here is CATSRGSPGQGYNEQFF. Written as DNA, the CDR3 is TGTGCCACCAGCAGAGGGTCCCCGGGACAGGGGTACAATGAGCAGTTCTTC.

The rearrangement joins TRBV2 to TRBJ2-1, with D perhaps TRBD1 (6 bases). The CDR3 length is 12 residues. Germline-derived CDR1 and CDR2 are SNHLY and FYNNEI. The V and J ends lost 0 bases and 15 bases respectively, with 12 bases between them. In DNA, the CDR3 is TGTGCCAGCAGTGAAGCGGGGGCGCGACGGTTCTTC. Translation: CASSEAGARRFF. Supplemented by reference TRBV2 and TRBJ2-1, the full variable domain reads EPEVTQTPSHQVTQMGQEVILRCVPISNHLYFYWYRQILGQKVEFLVSFYNNEISEKSEIFDDQFSVERPDGSNFTLKIRSTKLEDSAMYFCASSEAGARRFFGPGTRLTVL.

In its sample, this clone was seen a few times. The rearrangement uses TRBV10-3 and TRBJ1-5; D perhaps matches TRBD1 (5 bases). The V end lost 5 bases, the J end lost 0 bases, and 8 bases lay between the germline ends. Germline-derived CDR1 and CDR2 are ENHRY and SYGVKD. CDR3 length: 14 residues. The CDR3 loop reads CAISRDGSNQPQHF. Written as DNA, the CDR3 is TGTGCCATCAGTCGGGACGGTAGCAATCAGCCCCAGCATTTT.

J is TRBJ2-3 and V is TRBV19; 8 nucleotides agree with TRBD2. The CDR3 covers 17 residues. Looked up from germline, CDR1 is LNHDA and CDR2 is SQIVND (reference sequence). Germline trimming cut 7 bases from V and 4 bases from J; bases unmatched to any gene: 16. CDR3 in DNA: TGTGCCAGTACCTCAGTTATAGCGGGACCCGGGGCAGATACGCAGTATTTT. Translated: CASTSVIAGPGADTQYF.

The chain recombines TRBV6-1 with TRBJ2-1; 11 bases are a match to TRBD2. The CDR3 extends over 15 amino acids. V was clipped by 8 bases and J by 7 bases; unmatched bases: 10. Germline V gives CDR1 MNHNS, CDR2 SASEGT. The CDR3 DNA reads TGTGCCAGCTTAGCCGGGACTAGCGGAGTAAATGAGCAGTTCTTC. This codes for CASLAGTSGVNEQFF.